This T cell receptor (beta chain) stems from a study of shared T cell receptors in the human thymus. Trimming left V 4 bases short and J 2 bases short, with 16 bases between. This CDR3 has 16 residues. Profiled with immunoSEQ multiplex PCR; TCRdb holds only in-frame clones, not every one. The table has roughly 560,000 clones, around 78% seen once. Separately, the same data were catalogued under a study of human thymus T cells. That work adds: Each of the donors was a healthy Finnish infant who was undergoing open corrective cardiac surgery for congenital heart defects. Thymus was obtained from resections taken during corrective heart surgery. In thymic and blood repertoires alike, V and J usage looked biased. Unrelated individuals reportedly shared highly overlapping thymic TCR repertoires.

J is TRBJ2-1 and V is TRBV5-3, with D perhaps matching TRBD2 (5 bases). TRBV5-3 belongs to the ORF category, with a function that is uncertain. Sequenced: thymocytes. This sequence was found in a boy under two years old with a congenital heart defect. DNA for the CDR3: TGTGCCAGAAGCCCCTGGAATGTTAGCGCCTACAATGAGCAGTTCTTC. Translation gives CARSPWNVSAYNEQFF.